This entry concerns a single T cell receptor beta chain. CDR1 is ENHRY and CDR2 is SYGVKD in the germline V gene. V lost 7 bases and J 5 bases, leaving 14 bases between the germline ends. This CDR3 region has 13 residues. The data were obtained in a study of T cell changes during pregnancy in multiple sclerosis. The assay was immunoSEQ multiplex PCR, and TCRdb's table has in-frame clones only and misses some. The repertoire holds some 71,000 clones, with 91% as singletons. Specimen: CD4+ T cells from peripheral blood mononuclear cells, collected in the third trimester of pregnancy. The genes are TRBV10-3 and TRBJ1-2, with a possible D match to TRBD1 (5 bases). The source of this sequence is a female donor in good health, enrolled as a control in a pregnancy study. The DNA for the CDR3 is TGTGCCATCACCGGGGGACCGACATATGGCTACACCTTC. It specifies CAITGGPTYGYTF.